These 11 T cell receptor beta chains came from one sample sequenced in a study of blood T cell repertoires in COVID-19. The assay was immunoSEQ multiplex PCR, and TCRdb's table has in-frame clones only and misses some. The sample includes more than 95,000 clones, 92% of them seen just once. Sample: peripheral blood. The source of these receptors is a man in his forties or fifties with COVID-19, enrolled during active disease.

This clone was seen only once. The CDR3 loop is CASSQGILAREQYF. Written as DNA, the CDR3 is TGTGCCAGCAGCCAGGGTATACTAGCGCGGGAGCAGTACTTC. J is TRBJ2-7 and V is TRBV3-1 (or the pseudogene TRBV3-2); 7 bases are shared with TRBD2. J lost 7 bases, V lost 3 bases, and 9 bases had no gene match. This CDR3 is built from 14 residues. Germline lookup yields CDR1 LGHDT and CDR2 YNNKEL (reference sequence).

This chain uses TRBV7-9 with TRBJ2-5, with 7 bases that match TRBD2. V lost 0 bases, J lost 4 bases, and 5 bases stayed unmatched. This CDR3 contains 15 residues. Germline V gene lookup returns CDR1 SEHNR and CDR2 FQNEAQ (reference sequence). CDR3 in DNA: TGTGCCAGCAGCTTAGCGGGAGGGCCCTCAGAGACCCAGTACTTC. As protein: CASSLAGGPSETQYF.

J is TRBJ2-5 and V is TRBV11-3; 9 positions agree with TRBD2. The CDR3 totals 13 residues. Germline assignment: CDR1 SGHNT and CDR2 YENEEA. V was clipped by 5 bases and J by 10 bases; unmatched bases: 8. The CDR3, as DNA: TGTGCCAGCAGCCGCGGGAGGGAGAGGGACCAGTACTTC. Translating it yields CASSRGRERDQYF.

The chain employs TRBV11-2 and TRBJ2-1, with a possible D match to TRBD2 (7 bases). Trimming removed 3 bases from V and 2 bases from J, with 11 bases in between. The CDR3 runs 15 residues. The V gene's germline CDR1 is SGHAT and CDR2 FQNNGV. This CDR3 reads CASSLGAGAYNEQFF. CDR3 DNA sequence: TGTGCCAGCAGCTTGGGGGCGGGGGCCTACAATGAGCAGTTCTTC.

The chain couples TRBV19 to TRBJ2-4, with D hard to call. Looked up from germline, CDR1 is LNHDA and CDR2 is SQIVND (reference sequence). The CDR3 is made up of 13 amino acids. The V gene lost 8 bases and the J gene lost 0 bases, with 8 bases spanning the gap. CDR3 sequence (DNA): TGTGCCAGTGCAACTTCAGCCAAAAACATTCAGTACTTC. Translating gives CASATSAKNIQYF.

Written as DNA, the CDR3 is TGTGCCGTACAAGCGGGCTCCTACAATGAGCAGTTCTTC. This translates into CAVQAGSYNEQFF. The chain uses TRBV30 and TRBJ2-1, with D possibly being TRBD2 (6 bases). V lost 8 bases and J lost 0, with 11 bases in between. This CDR3 contains 13 residues. Germline V CDR1 and CDR2: GTSNPN, SVGIG (reference sequence).

The rearrangement links TRBV30 to TRBJ1-6; D is unresolved. CDR1 and CDR2 from the germline V gene are GTSNPN and SVGIG (reference sequence). This CDR3 is built from 13 residues. The germline V and J ends were trimmed by 3 bases and 0 bases, with 3 bases remaining between them. The CDR3 here is CAWRSSYNSPLHF. CDR3 bases: TGTGCCTGGAGGAGCTCCTATAATTCACCCCTCCACTTT.

V usage is TRBV7-9 and J usage is TRBJ2-7; 9 nucleotides align to TRBD1. V trimming: 1 base; J trimming: 7 bases; junction bases outside the gene matches: 5. This CDR3 spans 14 amino acids. Germline assignment: CDR1 SEHNR and CDR2 FQNEAQ (reference sequence). The CDR3 nucleotides read TGTGCCAGCAGCTTAGGGACAGGGGTGGAAGAGCAGTACTTC. Its protein product is CASSLGTGVEEQYF.

The chain combines TRBV14 with TRBJ1-1; the match to TRBD1 covers 7 bases. The CDR3 loop spans 15 amino acids. The germline gives CDR1 SGHDN, CDR2 FVKESK. V was pared by 4 bases and J by 3 bases, with 8 bases of the junction left unmatched. CDR3 nucleotides: TGTGCCAGCAGCCGAGCGAGGGGGCCTTACACTGAAGCTTTCTTT. Its translation is CASSRARGPYTEAFF.

The chain has TRBV9 and TRBJ1-1; TRBD1 might be the D (6 bases). This CDR3 is 14 amino acids long. Germline lookup yields CDR1 SGDLS and CDR2 YYNGEE. Trimming removed 0 bases from V and 0 bases from J, with 6 bases in between. CDR3 coding DNA: TGTGCCAGCAGCGTAGACAGGGTGAACACTGAAGCTTTCTTT. Residues: CASSVDRVNTEAFF.

The rearrangement links TRBV11-2 to TRBJ2-1; no definite D call. The length of the CDR3 is 12 residues. The germline V gene encodes CDR1 SGHAT and CDR2 FQNNGV. Trimming took 5 bases from V and 10 from J, leaving 12 bases between them. CDR3 sequence: CASSLMLEEQFF. CDR3 nucleotide sequence: TGTGCCAGCAGCCTGATGCTTGAGGAGCAGTTCTTC.